The 13 T cell receptor beta chains listed next were all sequenced from one sample in a study of blood T cell repertoires in COVID-19 (dated by TCRdb to the early 2020s). The method behind the library was the immunoSEQ multiplex PCR assay. Drawn from immuneACCESS, this table holds only the in-frame rearrangements with V and J called that TCRdb kept. Clones are partly lost; checked studies trace under half to an unresolved V gene and leave the rest unexplained. This sample comprises fewer than 80,000 clones, 90% of them detected only once. The ten largest account for 15% to 20% of the sample. The sequenced sample was peripheral blood. These receptors were collected from a woman of 80 years or more with active or convalescent COVID-19.

The table lists this clone with a count of one. The chain recombines TRBV5-6 with TRBJ1-2, with D unclear. CDR3 length equals 17 residues. V was trimmed by 0 bases and J by 0 bases, leaving 15 bases between them. From germline, CDR1 is SGHDT and CDR2 YYEEEE. CDR3 coding DNA: TGTGCCAGCAGCTTGGGATGGTCCTCCCCGGCTAACTATGGCTACACCTTC. Translation: CASSLGWSSPANYGYTF.

The chain links TRBV27 to TRBJ1-4, with 8 bases fitting TRBD1. The length of the CDR3 is 14 residues. The V and J ends lost 6 bases and 13 bases, in that order; junction bases with no gene match: 13. Germline assignment: CDR1 MNHEY and CDR2 SMNVEV (reference sequence). The CDR3: CASSRPGQGGSLFF. As DNA, the CDR3 is TGTGCCAGCAGCCGACCCGGACAGGGAGGGTCACTGTTTTTT.

This clone was observed a single time. The CDR3 DNA follows: TGTGCCAGCAGTTACGGGGCCACGCAGTATTTT. Protein sequence: CASSYGATQYF. The chain recombines TRBV6-2 or TRBV6-3 with TRBJ2-3; tentatively, D is TRBD1 (5 bases). The CDR3 consists of 11 residues. Trimming pared 2 bases from V and 9 bases from J, leaving 6 bases between. Germline assignment: CDR1 MNHEY and CDR2 SVGEGT.

This chain links TRBV18 with TRBJ1-2, with TRBD1 as a possible D gene (5 bases). V gave up 3 bases and J gave up 10 bases, with 15 bases separating them. Germline V gives CDR1 KGHSH, CDR2 LQKENI. The CDR3 loop spans 13 amino acids. CDR3 coding DNA: TGTGCCAGCTCACCGTCGGAAATAGGGGACTACACCTTC. Translation gives CASSPSEIGDYTF.

The V gene is TRBV7-9, the J gene TRBJ2-5, with unresolved D. Germline assignment: CDR1 SEHNR and CDR2 FQNEAQ (reference sequence). This CDR3 comprises 15 residues. V lost 3 bases to trimming and J lost 3 bases, with 14 bases between them. The CDR3: CASSFSQHAEETQYF. The CDR3 bases are TGTGCCAGCAGCTTTTCACAGCACGCTGAAGAGACCCAGTACTTC.

The chain joins TRBV10-2 to TRBJ1-1; the D is unclear. The CDR3 is 14 amino acids. CDR1 and CDR2 (germline): WSHSY, SAAADI. The V end was cut by 6 bases, the J end by 4 bases, with 15 bases between. The CDR3 DNA is TGCGCCAGCAGAGAGAGACGTGAGGGCACTGAAGCTTTCTTT. Translating it yields CASRERREGTEAFF.

This clone has only one observation. The rearrangement links TRBV7-8 to TRBJ1-6; 7 nucleotides line up with TRBD1. Germline values: CDR1 SGHVS, CDR2 FQNEAQ. The CDR3 consists of 17 residues. V shed 5 bases, J shed 7 bases, and the junction held 14 bases outside the gene matches. CDR3 region: CASSIQTGARGNSPLHF. Here the CDR3 DNA reads TGTGCCAGCAGCATACAAACAGGGGCCAGGGGGAATTCACCCCTCCACTTT. The variable domain in full, completed from reference TRBV7-8 and TRBJ1-6, reads GAGVSQSPRYKVAKRGQDVALRCDPISGHVSLFWYQQALGQGPEFLTYFQNEAQLDKSGLPSDRFFAERPEGSVSTLKIQRTQQEDSAVYLCASSIQTGARGNSPLHFGNGTRLTVT.

This clone is a singleton in its sample. The rearrangement uses TRBV10-3 and TRBJ2-7; 7 bases are a match to TRBD1. CDR1 and CDR2 (germline): ENHRY, SYGVKD. This CDR3 has 11 amino acids. Trimming took 7 bases from V and 4 from J; bases not matched to a gene: 1. CDR3 region: CAITQGYEQYF. In DNA form, the CDR3 reads TGTGCCATCACACAGGGGTACGAGCAGTACTTC.

J is TRBJ1-5 and V is TRBV6-2 or TRBV6-3, with 7 bases matching TRBD1. The CDR3 consists of 15 residues. Germline CDR1 reads MNHEY; CDR2 reads SVGEGT. The V and J ends lost 6 bases and 7 bases, in that order; junction bases with no gene match: 12. The CDR3: CASSRWRQGEQPQHF. The CDR3 DNA follows: TGTGCCAGCAGCCGCTGGCGACAGGGAGAACAGCCCCAGCATTTT.

This rearrangement joins TRBV5-1 to TRBJ2-5; maybe TRBD2 (5 bases). CDR1 SGHRS and CDR2 YFSETQ come from the germline V gene. Trimming removed 2 bases at V and 2 bases at J, with 13 bases between. The CDR3 is 15 residues long. CDR3 amino acids: CASSLLDSSQETQYF. CDR3 DNA sequence: TGCGCCAGCAGCTTACTAGACTCCTCTCAAGAGACCCAGTACTTC.

This chain joins TRBV28 and TRBJ1-3; no reliable D call. CDR3 length equals 17 residues. The germline V gene has CDR1 MDHEN and CDR2 SYDVKM. V lost 2 bases, J lost 8 bases, and 22 bases lay in between. In DNA, the CDR3 is TGTGCCAGCAGTTTACTCCCACTTATAAACAGTATTGACACCATATATTTT. Translated, it gives CASSLLPLINSIDTIYF.

The chain has TRBV18 and TRBJ2-1; TRBD2 matches 15 bases. The CDR3 extends over 19 amino acids. After removal of 2 bases from V and 1 base from J, the junction contained 6 bases not matched to a gene. Germline CDR1 reads KGHSH; CDR2 reads LQKENI. The CDR3, as DNA: TGTGCCAGCTCACCAAGGACTAGCGGGGGGGCCGTTTCCTACAATGAGCAGTTCTTC. Its protein product is CASSPRTSGGAVSYNEQFF.

This chain uses TRBV5-1 with TRBJ1-1, with a weak D call TRBD1 (5 bases). Between the trimmed V and J ends, which lost 6 bases and 10 bases, there was a span of 19 bases. CDR1 and CDR2 from the germline V gene are SGHRS and YFSETQ. The length of the CDR3 is 13 residues. CDR3 loop: CASNLRGVPPAFF. For the CDR3, the DNA is TGCGCCAGCAACCTTCGGGGGGTTCCGCCAGCTTTCTTT.